A single sample gave rise to the 3 T cell receptor beta chains below, sequenced in a study of shared clonotypes between healthy human individuals. The data were produced by immunoSEQ multiplex PCR, yet TCRdb's version contains in-frame clones alone and is incomplete. This table holds about 2.4 million clones, approximately 93% found once. What was sequenced was naive CD4+ T cells from PBMCs. The subset: CD45RA+ positively selected. These TCRs come from a man younger than 35 in good health. Some clones in this sample may be carry-over from other donors' samples.

The DNA for the CDR3 is TGTGCCAGCTCACCTGCTAGAGATTCACCCCTCCACTTT. Amino acid sequence: CASSPARDSPLHF. The chain links TRBV18 to TRBJ1-6; D gene unclear. The CDR3 totals 13 residues. Germline lookup yields CDR1 KGHSH and CDR2 LQKENI. Deletions cut 3 bases from V and 8 bases from J, with 8 bases between.

This chain connects TRBV5-1 to TRBJ1-4; D uncertain. This CDR3 has 14 amino acids. V dropped 4 bases and J dropped 0 bases, with 7 bases sitting between them. Germline V gene sequence: CDR1 SGHRS, CDR2 YFSETQ. The CDR3 bases are TGCGCCAGCAGCCTCAAATCAACTAATGAAAAACTGTTTTTT. Protein sequence: CASSLKSTNEKLFF.

Only one count was recorded for this clone. V is TRBV6-5 and J is TRBJ1-2, with D possibly being TRBD1 (5 bases). The germline V and J ends were trimmed by 0 bases and 4 bases, with 12 bases remaining between them. The V gene's germline CDR1 is MNHEY and CDR2 SVGAGI. The CDR3 is made up of 15 amino acids. The CDR3 region is CASSYSMGQLYGYTF. DNA for the CDR3: TGTGCCAGCAGTTACTCGATGGGGCAGCTCTATGGCTACACCTTC.